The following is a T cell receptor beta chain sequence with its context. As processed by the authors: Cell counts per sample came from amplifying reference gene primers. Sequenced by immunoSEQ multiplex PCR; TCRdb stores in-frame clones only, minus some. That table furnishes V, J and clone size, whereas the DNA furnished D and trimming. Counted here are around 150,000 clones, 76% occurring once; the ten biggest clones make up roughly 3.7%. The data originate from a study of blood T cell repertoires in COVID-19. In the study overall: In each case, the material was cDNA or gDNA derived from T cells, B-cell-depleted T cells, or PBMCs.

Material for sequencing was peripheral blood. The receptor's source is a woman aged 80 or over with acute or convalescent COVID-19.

The CDR3 DNA reads TGTGCCAGCAGCGTAGGTCGGGGTGACGAGCAGTACTTC. It yields the protein CASSVGRGDEQYF. The chain links TRBV9 to TRBJ2-7; weak D call: TRBD2 (5 bases). CDR1 and CDR2 from the germline V gene are SGDLS and YYNGEE. The CDR3 length is 13 residues. V dropped 0 bases and J dropped 5 bases, with 9 bases sitting between them.